The T cell receptor (beta chain) described here comes from a study of CD8 T cells in Susac syndrome. TCR beta from blood CD8+ and CD4+ T cells was sequenced. TEMRA cells were enriched by FACS, and CD4+ and CD8+ T cells were negatively isolated. An amount of RNA that ranged from roughly 0.45 to 1 ug was reverse transcribed with random hexamers. TCRdb recomputed calls from the immunoSEQ multiplex PCR reads with MiXCR, one row per CDR3 protein. This sample has 100,000 to 150,000 distinct CDR3 sequences; approximately 96% occur once, and the top ten carry around 0.078%. This CDR3 is 14 amino acids long. After removal of 0 bases from V and 7 bases from J, the junction contained 2 bases not matched to a gene. Germline V gene sequence: CDR1 SGHRS, CDR2 YFSETQ.

Sequenced material: CD4+ T cells from PBMCs. The TCR sequence derives from a human donor in good health. This chain links TRBV5-1 with TRBJ1-4; 8 bases agree with TRBD1. CDR3 region: CASSLGTGGEKLFF. DNA for the CDR3: TGCGCCAGCAGCTTGGGAACAGGGGGTGAAAAACTGTTTTTT.